Ten or more counts support the clone carrying this T cell receptor (beta chain). Its antigen is as yet unknown. This record comes from a study of T cells in Graves' hyperthyroidism and ophthalmopathy. From RNA transcripts, TCR beta CDR3 regions were amplified. The TCR CDR3 was amplified in a first-round RT-PCR using the HTBI primer set. TCRdb used MiXCR to reprocess the multiplex PCR reads, holding one entry per CDR3 protein. The table includes 130,000 to 150,000 distinct CDR3 sequences, roughly a fifth detected once. Findings of the study overall: Prediction of ophthalmopathy progression came a median approximately 6.6 months pre-onset. Blood also carried most thyroid clonotypes expanded above 0.001. In the analysis, a 13 V-J model separated ophthalmopathy from stable hyperthyroidism.

Any symptoms of ophthalmopathy came after the first hyperthyroidism diagnosis, from which the blood sample dates. What was sequenced was blood. This TCR derives from a woman aged 45-60 years with Graves' hyperthyroidism that later progressed to Graves' ophthalmopathy.

CDR3 residues: CASSQVGVRSEKLFF. Written as DNA, the CDR3 is TGTGCCAGCAGCCAAGTGGGGGTCCGTTCCGAAAAACTGTTTTTT. The gene calls are TRBV3-1 and TRBJ1-4; TRBD1 might be the D (5 bases). V lost 1 base, J lost 8 bases, and 14 bases lay in between. CDR3 length equals 15 residues. Germline values: CDR1 LGHDT, CDR2 YNNKEL (reference sequence).